The clone carrying this T cell receptor (beta chain) has ten or more counts. Its antigen is not known. J lost 5 bases, V lost 3 bases, and 4 bases had no gene match. There are 14 residues in the CDR3. CDR1 is SGHNT, CDR2 YYREEE, per germline (reference sequence). The record originates from a study of early T cells in non-severe SARS-CoV-2 infection. Study-level background: Sequenced material consisted of bulk RNA (from unsorted whole blood), and chains were unpaired. Study conclusions and caveats: Anti-spike CD8 responses were favored by VDJdb matching, which missed private and CD4 specificities.

Unique molecular identifiers were attached to individual cDNA molecules. TCRdb analysed the 5' RACE reads with MiXCR anew, one entry per CDR3 protein. Of roughly 40,000 distinct CDR3 sequences in the sample, about 4% were seen once. V is TRBV5-4 and J is TRBJ2-1; 8 nucleotides match TRBD2. The receptor's source is an adult who was a healthcare worker with PCR-confirmed SARS-CoV-2 infection or an uninfected control (not recorded which). The sequenced sample was whole blood. CDR3 bases: TGTGCCAGCAGCTCCGGGGGGGCGCACAATGAGCAGTTCTTC. Protein: CASSSGGAHNEQFF.